This T cell receptor (beta chain) originates from a study of beta chain features in type 1 diabetes. Background on the study: Taken together, all samples contributed fewer than 110 million examined sorted cells. Study-wide points: Across all four CD4+ subsets, people with type 1 diabetes showed modestly shorter TCRB CDR3s.

The study reverse transcribed the entire isolated RNA, so it sequenced expressed TCRB transcripts. Generated by immunoSEQ multiplex PCR, the TCRdb table keeps only in-frame clones and is missing some. The sample has 300,000 or so clones; approximately 8.2% are singletons. Via CD45RO/CCR7/CD25/CD127/CD95/CD27, cells of the CD4+ naive, central memory, regulatory and stem cell-like memory subsets were sorted. The CDR3 consists of 18 residues. CDR1 KGHSH and CDR2 LQKENI come from the germline V gene. With V trimmed by 3 bases and J by 4 bases, 15 bases remained unmatched. This clone turned up a few times. Its cognate antigen is unknown.

This receptor was obtained from a woman between 18 and 30 years old in good health. The V call is TRBV18, the J call TRBJ2-1; 7 bases are shared with TRBD2. Specimen: central memory CD4+ T cells from blood. CDR3 sequence reads: CASSPVLGRELGYNEQFF. The CDR3 DNA is TGTGCCAGCTCACCCGTCCTTGGGCGGGAGCTGGGTTACAATGAGCAGTTCTTC.